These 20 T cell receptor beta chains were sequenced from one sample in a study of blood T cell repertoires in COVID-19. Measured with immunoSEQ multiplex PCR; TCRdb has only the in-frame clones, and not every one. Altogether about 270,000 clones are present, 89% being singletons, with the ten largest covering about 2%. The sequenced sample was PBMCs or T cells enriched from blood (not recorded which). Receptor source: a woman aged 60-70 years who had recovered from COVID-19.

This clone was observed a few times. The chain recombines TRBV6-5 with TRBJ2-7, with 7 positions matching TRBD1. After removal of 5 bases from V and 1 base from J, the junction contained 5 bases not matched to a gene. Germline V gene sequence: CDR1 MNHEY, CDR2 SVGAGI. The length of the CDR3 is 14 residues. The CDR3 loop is CASSRQGGSYEQYF. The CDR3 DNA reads TGTGCCAGCAGTCGACAGGGCGGGTCCTACGAGCAGTACTTC.

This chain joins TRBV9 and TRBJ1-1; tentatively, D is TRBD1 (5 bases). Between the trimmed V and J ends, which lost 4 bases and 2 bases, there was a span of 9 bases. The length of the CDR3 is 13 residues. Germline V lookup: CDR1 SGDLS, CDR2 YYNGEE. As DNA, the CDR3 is TGTGCCAGCAGCCCGGGACTCAACACTGAAGCTTTCTTT. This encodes CASSPGLNTEAFF.

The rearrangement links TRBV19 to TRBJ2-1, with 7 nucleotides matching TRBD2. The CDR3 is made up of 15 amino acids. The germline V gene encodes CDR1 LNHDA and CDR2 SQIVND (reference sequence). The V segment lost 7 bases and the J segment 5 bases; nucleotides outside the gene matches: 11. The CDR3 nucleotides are TGTGCCAGTAAAGGCTTTGGACTAGGGAACAATGAGCAGTTCTTC. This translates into CASKGFGLGNNEQFF.

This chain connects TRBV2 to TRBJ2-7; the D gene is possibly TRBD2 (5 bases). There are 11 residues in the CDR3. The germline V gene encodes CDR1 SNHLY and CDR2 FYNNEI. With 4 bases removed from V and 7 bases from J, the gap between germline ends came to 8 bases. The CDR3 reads CASSVGGEQYF. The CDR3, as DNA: TGTGCCAGCAGTGTCGGAGGAGAGCAGTACTTC.

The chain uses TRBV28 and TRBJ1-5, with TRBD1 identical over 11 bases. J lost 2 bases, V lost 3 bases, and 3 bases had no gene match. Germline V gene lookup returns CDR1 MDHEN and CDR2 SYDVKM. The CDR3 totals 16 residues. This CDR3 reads CASSLVGQGGNQPQHF. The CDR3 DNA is TGTGCCAGCAGTTTGGTGGGACAGGGGGGCAATCAGCCCCAGCATTTT.

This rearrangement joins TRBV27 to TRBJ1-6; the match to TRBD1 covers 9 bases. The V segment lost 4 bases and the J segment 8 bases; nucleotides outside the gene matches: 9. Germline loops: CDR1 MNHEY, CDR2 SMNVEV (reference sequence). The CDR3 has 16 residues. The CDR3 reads CASSSSGTGIYSPLHF. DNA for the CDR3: TGTGCCAGCAGTTCCTCCGGGACAGGGATTTATTCACCCCTCCACTTT.

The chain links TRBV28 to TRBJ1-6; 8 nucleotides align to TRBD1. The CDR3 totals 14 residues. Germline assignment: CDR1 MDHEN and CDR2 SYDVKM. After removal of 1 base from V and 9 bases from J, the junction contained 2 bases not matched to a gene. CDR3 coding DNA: TGTGCCAGCAGTTTATTGGGGACAGGTTCACCCCTCCACTTT. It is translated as CASSLLGTGSPLHF.

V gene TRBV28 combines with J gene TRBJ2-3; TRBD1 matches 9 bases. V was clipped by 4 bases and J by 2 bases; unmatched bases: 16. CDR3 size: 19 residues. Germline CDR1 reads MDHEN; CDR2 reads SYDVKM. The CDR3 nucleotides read TGTGCCAGCAGTTCCCCCCAGGGACAGGGCTTTGTAGTCACAGATACGCAGTATTTT. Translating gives CASSSPQGQGFVVTDTQYF.

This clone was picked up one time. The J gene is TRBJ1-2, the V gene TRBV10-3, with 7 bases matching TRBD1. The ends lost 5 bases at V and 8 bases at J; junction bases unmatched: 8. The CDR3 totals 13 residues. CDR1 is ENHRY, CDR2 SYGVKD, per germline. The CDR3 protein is CAISSGQLNGYTF. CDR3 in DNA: TGTGCCATCAGTTCGGGACAGTTGAACGGCTACACCTTC.

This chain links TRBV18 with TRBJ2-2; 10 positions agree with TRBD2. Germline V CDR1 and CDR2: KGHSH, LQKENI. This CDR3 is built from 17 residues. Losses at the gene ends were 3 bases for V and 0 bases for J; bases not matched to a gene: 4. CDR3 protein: CASSPNSGGTNTGELFF. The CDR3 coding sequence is TGTGCCAGCTCACCTAATAGCGGGGGGACGAACACCGGGGAGCTGTTTTTT.

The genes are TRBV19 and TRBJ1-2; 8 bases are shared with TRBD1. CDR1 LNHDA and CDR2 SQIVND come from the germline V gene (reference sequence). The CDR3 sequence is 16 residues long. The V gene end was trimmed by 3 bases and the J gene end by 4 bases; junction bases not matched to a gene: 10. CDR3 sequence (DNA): TGTGCCAGTAGTATGGGGACAGGTCGGCGGGGCTATGGCTACACCTTC. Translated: CASSMGTGRRGYGYTF.

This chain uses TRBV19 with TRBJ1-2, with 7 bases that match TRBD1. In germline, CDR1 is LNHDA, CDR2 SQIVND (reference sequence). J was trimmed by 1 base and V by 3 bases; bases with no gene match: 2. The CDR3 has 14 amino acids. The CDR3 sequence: CASSIQGVNYGYTF. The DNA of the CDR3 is TGTGCCAGTAGTATCCAGGGGGTTAACTATGGCTACACCTTC.

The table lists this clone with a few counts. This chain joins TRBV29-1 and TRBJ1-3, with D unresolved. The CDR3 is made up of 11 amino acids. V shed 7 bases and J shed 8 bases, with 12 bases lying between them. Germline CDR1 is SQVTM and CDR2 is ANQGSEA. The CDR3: CSGGVRDTIYF. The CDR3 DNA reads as TGCAGCGGCGGAGTTCGAGACACCATATATTTT.

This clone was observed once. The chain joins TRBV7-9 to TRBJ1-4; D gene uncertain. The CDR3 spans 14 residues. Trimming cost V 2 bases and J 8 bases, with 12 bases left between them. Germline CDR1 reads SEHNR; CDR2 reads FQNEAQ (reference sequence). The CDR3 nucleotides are TGTGCCAGCAGCTTACGAGGGAAAGCGGAAAAACTGTTTTTT. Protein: CASSLRGKAEKLFF.

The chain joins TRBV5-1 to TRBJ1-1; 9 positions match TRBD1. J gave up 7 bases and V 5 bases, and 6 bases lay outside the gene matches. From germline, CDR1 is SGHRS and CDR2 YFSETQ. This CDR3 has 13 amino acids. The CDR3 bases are TGCGCCAGCAGTTCCGACAGGGGGGATGAAGCTTTCTTT. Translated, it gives CASSSDRGDEAFF.

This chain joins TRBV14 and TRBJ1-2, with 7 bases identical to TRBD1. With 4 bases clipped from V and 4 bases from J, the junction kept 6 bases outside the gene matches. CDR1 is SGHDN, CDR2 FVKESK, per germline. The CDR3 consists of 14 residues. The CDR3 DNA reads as TGTGCCAGCAGCCTTTCGACAGGGCCCTATGGCTACACCTTC. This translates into CASSLSTGPYGYTF.

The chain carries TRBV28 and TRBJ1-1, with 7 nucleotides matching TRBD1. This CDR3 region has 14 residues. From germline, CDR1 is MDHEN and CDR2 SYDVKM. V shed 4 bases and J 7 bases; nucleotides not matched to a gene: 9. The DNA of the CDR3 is TGTGCCAGCAGTTCCCAGGACAGGTCATTTGAAGCTTTCTTT. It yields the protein CASSSQDRSFEAFF.

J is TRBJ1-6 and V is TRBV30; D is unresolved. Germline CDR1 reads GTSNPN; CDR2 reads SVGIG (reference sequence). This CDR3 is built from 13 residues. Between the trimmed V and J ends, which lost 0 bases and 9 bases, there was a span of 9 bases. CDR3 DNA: TGTGCCTGGAGTGTAATCGGGAGTTCACCCCTCCACTTT. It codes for CAWSVIGSSPLHF.

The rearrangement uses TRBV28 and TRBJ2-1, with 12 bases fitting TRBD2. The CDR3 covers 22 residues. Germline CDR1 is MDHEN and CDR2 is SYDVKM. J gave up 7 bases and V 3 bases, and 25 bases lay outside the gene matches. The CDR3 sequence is CASSLAGWTSGDFVTRPNEQFF. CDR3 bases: TGTGCCAGCAGTTTGGCAGGATGGACTAGCGGGGACTTTGTAACAAGGCCAAATGAGCAGTTCTTC.

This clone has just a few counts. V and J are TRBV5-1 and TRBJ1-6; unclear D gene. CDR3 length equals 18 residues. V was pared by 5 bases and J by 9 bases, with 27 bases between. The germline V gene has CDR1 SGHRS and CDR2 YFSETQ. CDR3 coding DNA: TGCGCCAGCAGACGGGGTGCGGGGTCCGCGCAGGCTAGTTCACCCCTCCACTTT. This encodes CASRRGAGSAQASSPLHF.